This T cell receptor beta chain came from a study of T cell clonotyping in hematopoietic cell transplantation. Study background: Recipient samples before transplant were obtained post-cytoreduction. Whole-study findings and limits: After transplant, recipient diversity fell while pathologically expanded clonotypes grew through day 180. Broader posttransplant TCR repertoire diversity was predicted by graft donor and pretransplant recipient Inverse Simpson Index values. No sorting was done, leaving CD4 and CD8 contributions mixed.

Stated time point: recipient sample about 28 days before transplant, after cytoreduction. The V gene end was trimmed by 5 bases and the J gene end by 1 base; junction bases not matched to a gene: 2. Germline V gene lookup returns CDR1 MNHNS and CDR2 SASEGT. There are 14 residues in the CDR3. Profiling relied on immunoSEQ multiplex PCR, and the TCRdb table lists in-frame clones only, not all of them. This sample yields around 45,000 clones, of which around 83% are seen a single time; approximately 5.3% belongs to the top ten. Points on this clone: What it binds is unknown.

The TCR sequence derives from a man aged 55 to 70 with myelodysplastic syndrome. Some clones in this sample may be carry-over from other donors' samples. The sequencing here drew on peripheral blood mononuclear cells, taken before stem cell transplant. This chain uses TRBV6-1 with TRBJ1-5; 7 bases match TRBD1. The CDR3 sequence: CASSPDRSNQPQHF. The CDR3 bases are TGTGCCAGCAGTCCGGACAGGAGCAATCAGCCCCAGCATTTT.